This passage covers 4 T cell receptor beta chains from one sample sequenced in a study of Tregs in tolerant kidney transplant recipients. Data came from immunoSEQ multiplex PCR; TCRdb stores just in-frame clones and leaves some out. The repertoire holds tens of thousands of clones, with about 83% as singletons. The sample taken for sequencing was CD4+ T cells from blood. Every receptor here comes from a human donor in good health.

The genes are TRBV5-1 and TRBJ1-2; no reliable D call. V was shortened by 1 base and J by 0 bases, with 13 bases between the two germline ends. The CDR3 is 16 amino acids. CDR1 and CDR2 (germline): SGHRS, YFSETQ. CDR3 sequence (DNA): TGCGCCAGCAGCTTGTCCATAGTCAATACTAACTATGGCTACACCTTC. This translates into CASSLSIVNTNYGYTF.

The chain links TRBV21-1 to TRBJ2-7; the DNA was not used to check the table's D call, TRBD2. TRBV21-1 is reported as a pseudogene. This CDR3 is built from 14 residues. The CDR3 loop is CASSRGTSVYEQYF. The CDR3 nucleotides read TGTGCCAGCAGCAGGGGGACTAGCGTCTACGAGCAGTACTTC.

The chain links TRBV7-6 to TRBJ1-4; 7 bases map to TRBD1. From germline, CDR1 is SGHVS and CDR2 FNYEAQ. The J segment lost 11 bases and the V segment lost 1 base, leaving 13 bases of the junction unmatched. CDR3 length: 16 amino acids. As DNA, the CDR3 is TGTGCCAGCAGCTTAGAACAGGGGATATCTAAAGGGAAACTGTTTTTT. Amino acid sequence: CASSLEQGISKGKLFF.

This chain links TRBV7-6 with TRBJ2-3; perhaps D is TRBD1 or TRBD2 (5 bases each). CDR1 SGHVS and CDR2 FNYEAQ come from the germline V gene. The CDR3 is made up of 14 amino acids. V was cut by 3 bases and J by 2 bases, with 9 bases left in between. The CDR3, as DNA: TGTGCCAGCAGCTTGGGGGAATTCACAGATACGCAGTATTTT. Translated, it gives CASSLGEFTDTQYF.